The 15 T cell receptor beta chains below were found in one sample sequenced in a study of vaccination and CD4 T cells after COVID-19. For these receptors, no antigen is known. At the Johns Hopkins FTIC core, DNA taken from cultured CD4+ T cells was sequenced by way of the Oncomine TCR Beta short-read assay. TCRdb reprocessed the PCR reads via MiXCR and lists one record per CDR3 protein. Here the sample spans approximately 17,000 distinct CDR3 sequences, 31% being singletons. The treatment denotes: approximately 10-day PBMC culture with coronavirus spike peptide pools or control peptides (ViraFEST assay). Sequencing input: cultured CD4+ T cells from blood. These receptors all stem from a human donor with COVID-19.

The chain joins TRBV7-3 to TRBJ2-1, with 8 bases matching TRBD2. This CDR3 contains 13 residues. J gave up 11 bases and V 4 bases, and 7 bases lay outside the gene matches. Germline CDR1 SGHTA, CDR2 FQGTGA. Written as DNA, the CDR3 is TGTGCCAGCAGCTCCAGCGCGGGGGGCCAGCAGTTCTTC. It encodes CASSSSAGGQQFF.

The genes are TRBV6-1 and TRBJ2-2; 10 bases agree with TRBD2. This CDR3 has 19 residues. The trim removed 5 bases at V and 4 bases at J, leaving 16 bases unmatched. Germline CDR1 MNHNS, CDR2 SASEGT. Here the CDR3 reads CASSPQWGGAGGRTGELFF. The DNA for the CDR3 is TGTGCCAGCAGTCCACAATGGGGGGGAGCGGGGGGGCGCACCGGGGAGCTGTTTTTT.

The rearrangement uses TRBV7-2 and TRBJ2-7; 7 positions agree with TRBD2. The CDR3 runs 17 residues. Trimming at V came to 5 bases and at J to 3 bases, leaving 16 bases not matched to a gene. Germline CDR1 reads SGHTA; CDR2 reads FQGNSA. The DNA for the CDR3 is TGTGCCAGCAGCCTAGGAGGTCGCGGGAGCCTGAGCTACGAGCAGTACTTC. Protein: CASSLGGRGSLSYEQYF.

This clonotype was seen only a few times. The rearrangement links TRBV11-2 to TRBJ1-5, with 7 nucleotides matching TRBD1. CDR1 is SGHAT, CDR2 FQNNGV, per germline. The CDR3 totals 13 residues. Trimming at V came to 5 bases and at J to 7 bases, leaving 5 bases not matched to a gene. In nucleotides, the CDR3 is TGTGCCAGCAGCCACCGGGACAGCCAGCCCCAGCATTTT. Encoded protein: CASSHRDSQPQHF.

V gene TRBV7-3 combines with J gene TRBJ2-2; D gene ambiguous. V lost 1 base, J lost 5 bases, and 8 bases lay in between. The CDR3 totals 14 residues. Per the germline V gene, CDR1 is SGHTA and CDR2 is FQGTGA. The CDR3 DNA reads TGTGCCAGCAGCTTAAATTATGGGACCGGGGAGCTGTTTTTT. Translating it yields CASSLNYGTGELFF. The entire variable domain, with the rest obtained from reference TRBV7-3 and TRBJ2-2, is as follows: GAGVSQTPSNKVTEKGKYVELRCDPISGHTALYWYRQSLGQGPEFLIYFQGTGAADDSGLPNDRFFAVRPEGSVSTLKIQRTERGDSAVYLCASSLNYGTGELFFGEGSRLTVL.

This clonotype has just a few counts. The V and J genes are TRBV28 and TRBJ1-6; D ambiguous. Germline V gene lookup returns CDR1 MDHEN and CDR2 SYDVKM. V was pared by 3 bases and J by 7 bases, with 7 bases between. CDR3 size: 13 residues. The CDR3, as DNA: TGTGCCAGCAGTTTTGTAAGAAATTCACCCCTCCACTTT. Its translation: CASSFVRNSPLHF.

This clonotype was seen a handful of times. V usage is TRBV19 and J usage is TRBJ2-2; TRBD2 matches at 15 bases. Germline trimming cut 4 bases from V and 3 bases from J; bases unmatched to any gene: 9. In germline, CDR1 is LNHDA, CDR2 SQIVND (reference sequence). This CDR3 region has 19 residues. CDR3 sequence (DNA): TGTGCCAGTAGTACCGGGACTAGCGGGGGGCTAAGTTACACCGGGGAGCTGTTTTTT. It yields the protein CASSTGTSGGLSYTGELFF.

The J gene is TRBJ1-3, the V gene TRBV11-1; no clear D gene. V dropped 1 base and J dropped 11 bases, with 12 bases sitting between them. This CDR3 comprises 13 residues. Germline CDR1 SGHAT, CDR2 FQDESV (reference sequence). The CDR3 DNA reads as TGTGCCAGCAGCTTAGTGCCATCCAGGCCCATATATTTT. Translated: CASSLVPSRPIYF. The full variable domain, rest sourced from reference TRBV11-1 and TRBJ1-3, is EAEVAQSPRYKITEKSQAVAFWCDPISGHATLYWYRQILGQGPELLVQFQDESVVDDSQLPKDRFSAERLKGVDSTLKIQPAELGDSAMYLCASSLVPSRPIYFGEGSWLTVV.

This clonotype was counted a few times. The CDR3 nucleotides read TGTGCCAGCACGAGGGGGGCGGGTGAGACCCAGTACTTC. It translates to CASTRGAGETQYF. The genes are TRBV7-2 and TRBJ2-5; D possibly matches TRBD1 or TRBD2 (6 bases each). The germline V and J ends were trimmed by 7 bases and 5 bases, with 14 bases remaining between them. Per the germline V gene, CDR1 is SGHTA and CDR2 is FQGNSA. CDR3 length: 13 amino acids.

In its sample, this clonotype is medium-sized. This rearrangement joins TRBV27 to TRBJ1-2, with TRBD1 matching 10 bases. Looked up from germline, CDR1 is MNHEY and CDR2 is SMNVEV (reference sequence). The CDR3 consists of 13 residues. Unmatched junction bases numbered 2, after V lost 5 bases and J lost 5 bases. The DNA for the CDR3 is TGTGCCAGCAGTCGACAGGGGGCTTATGGCTACACCTTC. The encoded protein is CASSRQGAYGYTF.

Regarding this clonotype: The junction shows a germline mismatch at one end, possibly a read error. The rearrangement joins TRBV7-7 to TRBJ2-1; the match to TRBD2 covers 10 bases. Germline V gives CDR1 SSHAT, CDR2 FNYEAQ (reference sequence). The CDR3 is 15 amino acids. The CDR3 DNA is TGTGCTAGCAGCTTAGTAGCGGGGGGAGCGGATGAGCAGTTCTTC. This translates into CASSLVAGGADEQFF. The full variable domain, rest sourced from reference TRBV7-7 and TRBJ2-1, is GAGVSQSPRYKVTKRGQDVTLRCDPISSHATLYWYQQALGQGPEFLTYFNYEAQPDKSGLPSDRFSAERPEGSISTLTIQRTEQRDSAMYRCASSLVAGGADEQFFGPGTRLTVL.

The V gene is TRBV12-3 or TRBV12-4, the J gene TRBJ2-3; TRBD1 matches at 7 bases. The CDR3 has 15 amino acids. V shed 5 bases and J 0 bases; nucleotides not matched to a gene: 5. DNA for the CDR3: TGTGCCAGCAGTCTCCGGACAGGTAGCACAGATACGCAGTATTTT. Its protein product is CASSLRTGSTDTQYF.

CDR3 sequence reads: CASSRDRAFSYEQYF. DNA for the CDR3: TGTGCCAGCAGCCGGGACAGGGCCTTTTCCTACGAGCAGTACTTC. The chain has TRBV28 and TRBJ2-7; 9 nucleotides line up with TRBD1. V shed 6 bases, J shed 1 base, and the junction held 7 bases outside the gene matches. Germline CDR1 reads MDHEN; CDR2 reads SYDVKM. This CDR3 is 15 amino acids long.

This clonotype qualifies as medium-sized. The chain couples TRBV6-4 to TRBJ1-5; D gene unclear. The CDR3 consists of 15 residues. Germline CDR1 is MRHNA and CDR2 is SNTAGT. Trimming removed 3 bases at V and 0 bases at J, with 9 bases between. CDR3: CASSEGGVSNQPQHF. DNA for the CDR3: TGTGCCAGCAGTGAAGGTGGAGTTAGCAATCAGCCCCAGCATTTT.

This clonotype was picked up a small number of times. The chain is built from TRBV20-1 and TRBJ2-3; no clear D. The CDR3 has 13 residues. Germline values: CDR1 DFQATT, CDR2 SNEGSKA (reference sequence). V gave up 1 base and J gave up 2 bases, with 7 bases separating them. CDR3 bases: TGCAGTGCTAGAGGTCAGCTCACAGATACGCAGTATTTT. Translated, it gives CSARGQLTDTQYF.